The 19 T cell receptor beta chains listed next were all sequenced from one sample in a study of blood T cell repertoires in COVID-19. TCRdb's copy holds only in-frame clones and misses some; the assay was immunoSEQ multiplex PCR. In the table there are a few hundred thousand clones, over 75% of which are singletons. Material: PBMCs or T cells enriched from blood (not recorded which). The receptor set was obtained from a woman in her twenties or thirties who had recovered from COVID-19.

The V gene is TRBV9, the J gene TRBJ2-1, with D possibly TRBD1 on 5 matching bases. CDR3 length: 16 residues. Between the trimmed V and J ends, which lost 3 bases and 3 bases, there was a span of 16 bases. CDR1 is SGDLS, CDR2 YYNGEE, per germline. This chain's CDR3 is CASSAPQGTNYNEQFF. CDR3 sequence (DNA): TGTGCCAGCAGCGCCCCCCAGGGTACGAACTACAATGAGCAGTTCTTC.

CDR3 residues: CASRPFMSSYNEQFF. DNA for the CDR3: TGTGCCAGCAGGCCCTTTATGAGCTCCTACAATGAGCAGTTCTTC. The genes are TRBV27 and TRBJ2-1, with unresolved D. Germline CDR1 is MNHEY and CDR2 is SMNVEV (reference sequence). V was clipped by 6 bases and J by 0 bases, with 12 bases between them. CDR3 length: 15 residues.

The CDR3 DNA is TGTGCCAGCAGCCGCGACAGAGATCGCAATCAGCCCCAGCATTTT. This encodes CASSRDRDRNQPQHF. This chain uses TRBV5-4 with TRBJ1-5, with D possibly matching TRBD1 (5 bases). The CDR3 extends over 15 amino acids. Germline V gene lookup returns CDR1 SGHNT and CDR2 YYREEE (reference sequence). Trimming shortened V by 4 bases and J by 2 bases, and 13 bases separated the two germline ends. Combining the CDR3 with reference TRBV5-4 and TRBJ1-5 gives the whole variable domain ETGVTQSPTHLIKTRGQQVTLRCSSQSGHNTVSWYQQALGQGPQFIFQYYREEENGRGNFPPRFSGLQFPNYSSELNVNALELDDSALYLCASSRDRDRNQPQHFGDGTRLSIL.

This clone was observed a single time. V and J are TRBV2 and TRBJ1-4; no clear D gene. The CDR3 is 15 amino acids. Trimming left V 2 bases short and J 4 bases short, with 11 bases between. Germline V CDR1 and CDR2: SNHLY, FYNNEI. The CDR3 bases are TGTGCCAGCAGTGAATTGCGGCTCCTTAATGAAAAACTGTTTTTT. It yields the protein CASSELRLLNEKLFF.

The chain couples TRBV5-4 to TRBJ2-7; 8 bases match TRBD1. With 2 bases clipped from V and 3 bases from J, the junction kept 4 bases outside the gene matches. The CDR3 is 14 amino acids. The germline CDR1 and CDR2 sequences are SGHNT and YYREEE (reference sequence). In DNA form, the CDR3 reads TGTGCCAGCAGCTTACCGGGACAGGTCTACGAGCAGTACTTC. Its translation is CASSLPGQVYEQYF.

This sequence joins TRBV7-6 and TRBJ2-1; 10 positions match TRBD2. Germline V lookup: CDR1 SGHVS, CDR2 FNYEAQ. V dropped 2 bases and J dropped 5; count of bases not matched to a gene: 6. CDR3 length equals 16 residues. The CDR3 sequence is CASSLRAGGSNNEQFF. CDR3 DNA sequence: TGTGCCAGCAGCTTAAGAGCGGGGGGGTCCAACAATGAGCAGTTCTTC.

This clone has just one count. The gene calls are TRBV4-1 and TRBJ1-1; D uncertain. Germline CDR1 MGHRA, CDR2 YSYEKL. Trimming stripped 4 bases from V and 1 base from J, with 7 bases between. The CDR3 extends over 13 amino acids. The DNA of the CDR3 is TGCGCCAGCAGCCTAAGACAGAACACTGAAGCTTTCTTT. This encodes CASSLRQNTEAFF.

CDR3 residues: CASSLAGTGSTEAFF. CDR3 DNA sequence: TGTGCCAGCTCACTGGCCGGGACAGGGTCCACTGAAGCTTTCTTT. The chain recombines TRBV18 with TRBJ1-1, with 9 nucleotides matching TRBD1. The junction had 7 bases not matched to a gene; V was cut back by 4 bases and J by 4 bases. The CDR3 length is 15 residues. Germline CDR1 and CDR2: KGHSH and LQKENI.

The chain couples TRBV19 to TRBJ2-2, with 11 bases that match TRBD2. V lost 6 bases, J lost 4 bases, and 7 bases stayed unmatched. The CDR3 contains 16 residues. The germline V gene has CDR1 LNHDA and CDR2 SQIVND (reference sequence). This chain's CDR3 is CASRLPSGRTTGELFF. The CDR3 nucleotides are TGTGCCAGTAGGTTGCCTAGCGGGAGGACCACCGGGGAGCTGTTTTTT.

V is TRBV9 and J is TRBJ2-3; D perhaps matches TRBD2 (5 bases). V was pared by 0 bases and J by 4 bases, with 15 bases between. The CDR3 is made up of 16 amino acids. Germline lookup yields CDR1 SGDLS and CDR2 YYNGEE. The CDR3 nucleotides are TGTGCCAGCAGCGTAGGTTCGGCGGCCGGGGCAGATACGCAGTATTTT. Protein: CASSVGSAAGADTQYF.

This sequence joins TRBV27 and TRBJ2-2; TRBD2 matches 9 bases. The J segment lost 2 bases and the V segment lost 8 bases, leaving 6 bases of the junction unmatched. Looked up from germline, CDR1 is MNHEY and CDR2 is SMNVEV (reference sequence). The length of the CDR3 is 15 residues. CDR3 protein: CASARREGNTGELFF. The CDR3 nucleotides read TGTGCCAGCGCAAGGCGGGAGGGTAACACCGGGGAGCTGTTTTTT.

The chain has TRBV7-9 and TRBJ2-3, with D perhaps matching TRBD2 (5 bases). Germline CDR1 SEHNR, CDR2 FQNEAQ (reference sequence). The CDR3 is 15 residues long. Between the trimmed V and J ends, which lost 1 base and 3 bases, there was a span of 11 bases. The CDR3 region is CASSLGLRATDTQYF. The CDR3 nucleotides are TGTGCCAGCAGCTTAGGCCTGAGGGCGACAGATACGCAGTATTTT.

CDR3: CASSRGLAGGYEQYF. CDR3 bases: TGTGCCAGCAGCCGGGGACTAGCGGGGGGATACGAGCAGTACTTC. The rearrangement joins TRBV14 to TRBJ2-7; 15 bases match TRBD2. This CDR3 spans 15 amino acids. Germline loops: CDR1 SGHDN, CDR2 FVKESK. Losses at the gene ends were 4 bases for V and 4 bases for J; bases not matched to a gene: 2.

The V and J genes are TRBV3-1 (or the pseudogene TRBV3-2) and TRBJ2-7; TRBD2 aligns across 13 bases. The germline gives CDR1 LGHDT, CDR2 YNNKEL (reference sequence). CDR3 size: 15 residues. The ends lost 4 bases at V and 3 bases at J; junction bases unmatched: 3. The CDR3 bases are TGTGCCAGCAGCCCCGGACTAGCGGGAGACTACGAGCAGTACTTC. This sequence encodes CASSPGLAGDYEQYF.

The rearrangement joins TRBV7-9 to TRBJ2-7; maybe TRBD2 (6 bases). This CDR3 has 14 amino acids. Trimming stripped 2 bases from V and 2 bases from J, with 10 bases between. Germline CDR1 and CDR2: SEHNR and FQNEAQ (reference sequence). This CDR3 is CASSLMEGTYEQYF. CDR3 coding DNA: TGTGCCAGCAGCTTAATGGAGGGCACCTACGAGCAGTACTTC.

This chain links TRBV4-1 with TRBJ1-4, with D perhaps TRBD1 (5 bases). In germline, CDR1 is MGHRA, CDR2 YSYEKL. V was pared by 1 base and J by 14 bases, with 14 bases between. The CDR3 is 13 amino acids. The CDR3 loop is CASSQGSSGGLFF. The CDR3 coding sequence is TGCGCCAGCAGCCAAGGATCCAGCGGGGGGCTGTTTTTT.

The V gene is TRBV10-3, the J gene TRBJ2-7; 8 bases align to TRBD1. The ends lost 6 bases at V and 6 bases at J; junction bases unmatched: 10. Germline loops: CDR1 ENHRY, CDR2 SYGVKD. The CDR3 totals 14 residues. The CDR3: CAIRADRDVFEQYF. CDR3 bases: TGTGCCATCAGGGCGGACAGGGACGTATTCGAGCAGTACTTC.

The rearrangement links TRBV28 to TRBJ1-2; 9 bases are shared with TRBD1. J was trimmed by 0 bases and V by 5 bases; bases with no gene match: 7. The CDR3 length is 16 residues. Germline V gene lookup returns CDR1 MDHEN and CDR2 SYDVKM. CDR3 sequence reads: CASSADRGASNYGYTF. The CDR3, as DNA: TGTGCCAGCAGTGCTGACAGGGGGGCCTCTAACTATGGCTACACCTTC.

Here the CDR3 DNA reads TGTGCCAGCGCCGGACAGGGATCCATCGAGCAGTACTTC. Translating it yields CASAGQGSIEQYF. This chain links TRBV13 with TRBJ2-7; 8 positions match TRBD1. Trimming cost V 8 bases and J 6 bases; bases outside gene matches: 9. This CDR3 has 13 amino acids. CDR1 is PRHDT and CDR2 is FYEKMQ in the germline V gene (reference sequence).